This T cell receptor beta chain was captured by sequencing in a study of cytomegalovirus exposure and HLA in healthy donors. Germline loops: CDR1 SGHTA, CDR2 FQGNSA. The CDR3 length is 16 residues. Trimming removed 4 bases from V and 7 bases from J; junction bases left unmatched: 13. Profiled with immunoSEQ multiplex PCR; TCRdb holds only in-frame clones, not every one. This table has around 160,000 clones, approximately 90% appearing once. The sequencing input was PBMCs. This clonotype was obtained from a man between 18 and 35 years old in good health and CMV-seronegative. The V gene is TRBV7-2, the J gene TRBJ2-1; the match to TRBD2 covers 7 bases. The CDR3 reads CASSSMGGSIWNEQFF. CDR3 DNA sequence: TGTGCCAGCAGCTCGATGGGGGGGAGTATTTGGAATGAGCAGTTCTTC.